This T cell receptor beta chain was obtained from a study of human T cells and chemical hapten exposure. Per germline, CDR1 SGHVS and CDR2 FNYEAQ. J lost 2 bases, V lost 1 base, and 6 bases had no gene match. This CDR3 contains 17 residues. Concerning this clonotype: Its antigen is not known.

As for time point: pre-sensitization, week 0. The treatment is: therapeutic diphenylcyclopropenone sensitization with weekly scalp DPC. Blood draws preceded each patch test application. TCRdb reprocessed the RACE reads via MiXCR and lists one record per CDR3 protein. The data show 85,000 to 120,000 distinct CDR3 sequences, around 12% seen once. The study, taken as a whole, reports: Controls formed significantly fewer large CDR3 similarity clusters than expanded TCRs did. With alopecia, donors may have immune responses unlike healthy people's. No change in TCRs above 1 in 1000 frequency was produced by DPC sensitization.

This rearrangement joins TRBV7-6 to TRBJ2-2, with 8 positions matching TRBD2. Source: whole blood, taken in connection with sensitization to the hapten diphenylcyclopropenone (DPC). The clonotype was recovered from a woman between 50 and 59 years old with alopecia areata. Some clones in this sample may be carry-over from other donors' samples. The CDR3 coding sequence is TGTGCCAGCAGCTTAGGAAAAGCGGGAGTTAACACCGGGGAGCTGTTTTTT. It translates to CASSLGKAGVNTGELFF.